The next 30 T cell receptor beta chains were all read from a single sample in a study of blood T cell repertoires in COVID-19. The assay was immunoSEQ multiplex PCR, and TCRdb's table has in-frame clones only and misses some. The sample contains 150,000 or so clones, approximately 75% of which appear only once. Sequences were obtained from peripheral blood. Receptor source: a human donor in a cohort sampled during active COVID-19.

This clone was recorded only once. This chain connects TRBV18 to TRBJ2-1; D may be TRBD2 (6 bases). Germline loops: CDR1 KGHSH, CDR2 LQKENI. Trimming took 1 base from V and 1 from J, leaving 8 bases between them. The CDR3 is 15 amino acids. CDR3 nucleotides: TGTGCCAGCTCACCACAGCGGGTATCCTACAATGAGCAGTTCTTC. Its translation is CASSPQRVSYNEQFF.

In this sample, this clone turned up once. This rearrangement joins TRBV6-2 or TRBV6-3 to TRBJ2-7, with D possibly being TRBD2 (5 bases). Looked up from germline, CDR1 is MNHEY and CDR2 is SVGEGT. The V and J ends lost 5 bases and 4 bases respectively, with 9 bases between them. This CDR3 is built from 12 residues. The CDR3 is CASSQSGYEQYF. The CDR3 DNA sequence: TGTGCCAGCAGTCAGAGCGGATACGAGCAGTACTTC.

The chain couples TRBV12-3 or TRBV12-4 to TRBJ2-7; TRBD1 matches 8 bases. There are 11 residues in the CDR3. V shed 8 bases, J shed 5 bases, and the junction held 2 bases outside the gene matches. The CDR3 nucleotides read TGTGCCAGCGGACAGGGCCACGAGCAGTACTTC. This codes for CASGQGHEQYF.

The gene calls are TRBV19 and TRBJ1-5; 7 bases align to TRBD1. Losses at the gene ends were 3 bases for V and 1 base for J; bases not matched to a gene: 9. The CDR3 is made up of 17 amino acids. From germline, CDR1 is LNHDA and CDR2 SQIVND (reference sequence). CDR3 DNA sequence: TGTGCCAGTAGTATTCTCGATCAGGGGGGCAGCAATCAGCCCCAGCATTTT. Translated, it gives CASSILDQGGSNQPQHF.

The rearrangement joins TRBV29-1 to TRBJ2-3; TRBD2 matches at 14 bases. Germline V gene data show CDR1 as SQVTM and CDR2 as ANQGSEA. CDR3 length: 15 residues. The V segment lost 6 bases and the J segment 2 bases; nucleotides outside the gene matches: 4. In DNA, the CDR3 is TGCAGCGTGGCGGGACTAGCGGGGGCCACAGATACGCAGTATTTT. Translated: CSVAGLAGATDTQYF.

The CDR3 sequence: CATSRQGARDTQYF. CDR3 DNA: TGTGCCACCAGCAGACAGGGGGCAAGAGATACGCAGTATTTT. The genes are TRBV15 and TRBJ2-3; 8 bases map to TRBD1. The CDR3 loop spans 14 amino acids. The trim removed 2 bases at V and 5 bases at J, leaving 3 bases unmatched. In germline, CDR1 is LNHNV, CDR2 YYDKDF (reference sequence).

The chain recombines TRBV19 with TRBJ2-7, with TRBD1 matching 7 bases. Germline V lookup: CDR1 LNHDA, CDR2 SQIVND (reference sequence). The length of the CDR3 is 13 residues. The trim removed 6 bases at V and 6 bases at J, leaving 8 bases unmatched. CDR3 loop: CASRGQVLREQYF. As DNA, the CDR3 is TGTGCCAGTAGAGGACAGGTTCTTCGCGAGCAGTACTTC.

The chain has TRBV3-1 (or the pseudogene TRBV3-2) and TRBJ1-5; 8 bases are a match to TRBD1. The ends lost 4 bases at V and 6 bases at J; junction bases unmatched: 11. The CDR3 extends over 16 amino acids. In germline, CDR1 is LGHDT, CDR2 YNNKEL (reference sequence). The CDR3 coding sequence is TGTGCCAGCAGCCCGGGGATAGGGACAGGAGGTCAGCCCCAGCATTTT. Translating it yields CASSPGIGTGGQPQHF.

The CDR3 here is CASSFIAGGGKAGELFF. In DNA, the CDR3 is TGTGCCAGCAGTTTTATAGCGGGCGGGGGAAAGGCCGGGGAGCTGTTTTTT. V and J are TRBV27 and TRBJ2-2; 7 bases line up with TRBD2. The V gene's germline CDR1 is MNHEY and CDR2 SMNVEV (reference sequence). CDR3 size: 17 residues. V shed 3 bases and J 6 bases; nucleotides not matched to a gene: 13.

This clone was recorded once. V gene TRBV13 combines with J gene TRBJ2-4, with 7 bases that match TRBD2. CDR3 length: 20 residues. Trimming took 0 bases from V and 0 from J; bases not matched to a gene: 14. The germline V gene encodes CDR1 PRHDT and CDR2 FYEKMQ (reference sequence). The chain's CDR3 is CASSLGLLPGGDLAKNIQYF. The CDR3 nucleotides read TGTGCCAGCAGCTTAGGCCTCTTACCGGGGGGAGATCTAGCCAAAAACATTCAGTACTTC.

The chain uses TRBV5-8 and TRBJ1-6; weak D call: TRBD1 (5 bases). V lost 0 bases, J lost 7 bases, and 8 bases lay in between. There are 14 residues in the CDR3. Germline CDR1 reads SGHTS; CDR2 reads YDEGEE. The CDR3 loop reads CASSLDRSNSPLHF. The CDR3 coding sequence is TGTGCCAGCAGCTTGGACAGGTCGAATTCACCCCTCCACTTT.

This clone has a handful of counts. J is TRBJ2-1 and V is TRBV13, with 8 bases fitting TRBD2. In germline, CDR1 is PRHDT, CDR2 FYEKMQ (reference sequence). The CDR3 spans 14 residues. Trimming took 5 bases from V and 4 from J; bases not matched to a gene: 4. The CDR3 sequence: CASSPREVYNEQFF. CDR3 DNA: TGTGCCAGCAGCCCGCGGGAGGTGTACAATGAGCAGTTCTTC.

This chain connects TRBV6-2 or TRBV6-3 to TRBJ2-7; possibly TRBD1 for D (5 bases). In germline, CDR1 is MNHEY, CDR2 SVGEGT. This CDR3 is 14 amino acids long. V was pared by 6 bases and J by 6 bases, with 18 bases between. DNA for the CDR3: TGTGCCAGCAGCCCTAACAGGAACCATGGCGAGCAGTACTTC. Protein: CASSPNRNHGEQYF.

The J gene is TRBJ1-2, the V gene TRBV2; TRBD1 agrees at 9 bases. The CDR3 is 16 residues long. Unmatched junction bases numbered 14, after V lost 2 bases and J lost 10 bases. CDR1 SNHLY and CDR2 FYNNEI come from the germline V gene. For the CDR3, the DNA is TGTGCCAGCAGTGAATTGTCCCGGACAGGGGCCACACACTACACCTTC. It is translated as CASSELSRTGATHYTF.

The chain joins TRBV5-6 to TRBJ1-1, with unresolved D. Germline V gene lookup returns CDR1 SGHDT and CDR2 YYEEEE. The length of the CDR3 is 15 residues. V gave up 4 bases and J gave up 0 bases, with 13 bases separating them. This chain's CDR3 is CASSPETGMNTEAFF. DNA for the CDR3: TGTGCCAGCAGCCCGGAGACCGGCATGAACACTGAAGCTTTCTTT. Complete variable domain (other parts from reference TRBV5-6 and TRBJ1-1): DAGVTQSPTHLIKTRGQQVTLRCSPKSGHDTVSWYQQALGQGPQFIFQYYEEEERQRGNFPDRFSGHQFPNYSSELNVNALLLGDSALYLCASSPETGMNTEAFFGQGTRLTVV.

The V call is TRBV4-1, the J call TRBJ1-4; D is ambiguous. This CDR3 is 15 amino acids long. Deletions cut 2 bases from V and 7 bases from J, with 14 bases between. Germline V gene lookup returns CDR1 MGHRA and CDR2 YSYEKL. CDR3 loop: CASSQKPGFIEKLFF. CDR3 DNA sequence: TGCGCCAGCAGCCAAAAACCGGGATTTATTGAAAAACTGTTTTTT.

V and J are TRBV7-2 and TRBJ1-2; a possible D gene is TRBD1 (6 bases). The CDR3 is 14 amino acids. The V and J ends lost 5 bases and 4 bases respectively, with 14 bases between them. Germline V gene data show CDR1 as SGHTA and CDR2 as FQGNSA. The CDR3 protein is CASSLTGTSYGYTF. The CDR3 DNA sequence: TGTGCCAGCAGCCTAACCGGGACAAGCTATGGCTACACCTTC.

J is TRBJ2-1 and V is TRBV4-3; D is unresolved. The V gene lost 1 base and the J gene lost 4 bases, with 8 bases spanning the gap. This CDR3 spans 14 amino acids. Germline V gene lookup returns CDR1 LGHNA and CDR2 YSLEER. The CDR3 nucleotides read TGCGCCAGCAGCCAAGGCGGAGCTTACAATGAGCAGTTCTTC. Its protein product is CASSQGGAYNEQFF.

In the case of this clone: A much larger clonotype is one base distant, so this may be a read error. The same CDR3 is also encoded by other DNA sequences in this sample. The chain joins TRBV12-3 or TRBV12-4 to TRBJ1-1; the D gene is possibly TRBD1 (6 bases). V dropped 3 bases and J dropped 4 bases, with 9 bases sitting between them. The CDR3 totals 13 residues. CDR3 coding DNA: TGTGCCAGCAGTTTGGGAGGGGGCACTGAAGCTTTCTTT. Protein product: CASSLGGGTEAFF.

This rearrangement joins TRBV3-1 (or the pseudogene TRBV3-2) to TRBJ1-1; 7 nucleotides agree with TRBD1. This CDR3 is 15 amino acids long. Germline V lookup: CDR1 LGHDT, CDR2 YNNKEL (reference sequence). The V and J ends lost 2 bases and 2 bases, in that order; junction bases with no gene match: 5. The DNA of the CDR3 is TGTGCCAGCAGCCAACCCACAGGGGTCAACACTGAAGCTTTCTTT. Amino acids: CASSQPTGVNTEAFF.

The rearrangement joins TRBV7-2 to TRBJ2-3, with a possible D match to TRBD2 (6 bases). Germline V gene sequence: CDR1 SGHTA, CDR2 FQGNSA. The CDR3 covers 14 residues. V was cut by 4 bases and J by 2 bases, with 10 bases left in between. As DNA, the CDR3 is TGTGCCAGCAGCTCCCCGCGGGACACAGATACGCAGTATTTT. Encoded protein: CASSSPRDTDTQYF. Based on the CDR3 plus reference TRBV7-2 and TRBJ2-3, the full variable domain is GAGVSQSPSNKVTEKGKDVELRCDPISGHTALYWYRQSLGQGLEFLIYFQGNSAPDKSGLPSDRFSAERTGGSVSTLTIQRTQQEDSAVYLCASSSPRDTDTQYFGPGTRLTVL.

The chain uses TRBV9 and TRBJ2-7; 10 positions agree with TRBD2. The ends lost 1 base at V and 3 bases at J; junction bases unmatched: 1. The CDR3 has 14 amino acids. The germline CDR1 and CDR2 sequences are SGDLS and YYNGEE. Here the CDR3 DNA reads TGTGCCAGCAGCGTATCTAGCGGGAGCTACGAGCAGTACTTC. It yields the protein CASSVSSGSYEQYF.

The V and J genes are TRBV6-1 and TRBJ2-5, with D unresolved. There are 13 residues in the CDR3. Germline-derived CDR1 and CDR2 are MNHNS and SASEGT. V lost 2 bases to trimming and J lost 5 bases, with 9 bases between them. The CDR3 loop is CASSEIWAETQYF. The CDR3 DNA reads TGTGCCAGCAGTGAAATATGGGCGGAGACCCAGTACTTC.

V usage is TRBV11-2 and J usage is TRBJ2-7; the match to TRBD2 covers 10 bases. In germline, CDR1 is SGHAT, CDR2 FQNNGV. The CDR3 is made up of 16 amino acids. V lost 4 bases to trimming and J lost 4 bases; unmatched junction nucleotides: 10. CDR3 DNA: TGTGCCAGCAGCTGGTCCGGGACTAGCGCCACATACGAGCAGTACTTC. It yields the protein CASSWSGTSATYEQYF. Combining the CDR3 with reference TRBV11-2 and TRBJ2-7 gives the whole variable domain EAGVAQSPRYKIIEKRQSVAFWCNPISGHATLYWYQQILGQGPKLLIQFQNNGVVDDSQLPKDRFSAERLKGVDSTLKIQPAKLEDSAVYLCASSWSGTSATYEQYFGPGTRLTVT.

This clone was observed a single time. This CDR3 reads CASSLGSVQGPGELFF. The CDR3 DNA is TGTGCCAGCAGCTTAGGGTCAGTGCAGGGTCCCGGGGAGCTGTTTTTT. V is TRBV7-8 and J is TRBJ2-2; D may be TRBD1 (5 bases). V was shortened by 1 base and J by 6 bases, with 15 bases between the two germline ends. Germline V gene lookup returns CDR1 SGHVS and CDR2 FQNEAQ. CDR3 length: 16 residues.

The DNA for the CDR3 is TGTGCCAGCAGTTACGACAGAAACACCGGGGAGCTGTTTTTT. Amino acids: CASSYDRNTGELFF. This chain joins TRBV6-2 or TRBV6-3 and TRBJ2-2, with D perhaps matching TRBD1 (5 bases). The CDR3 runs to 14 residues. The V gene's germline CDR1 is MNHEY and CDR2 SVGEGT. Trimming removed 2 bases from V and 2 bases from J, with 6 bases in between.

CDR3 region: CASSLGSSGRVDTQYF. DNA for the CDR3: TGTGCCAGCAGCTTAGGTAGCAGCGGGAGGGTGGATACGCAGTATTTT. V gene TRBV7-2 combines with J gene TRBJ2-3; 10 bases fit TRBD2. J lost 6 bases, V lost 1 base, and 7 bases had no gene match. The CDR3 covers 16 residues. CDR1 is SGHTA and CDR2 is FQGNSA in the germline V gene.

The chain joins TRBV10-3 to TRBJ2-3; possibly TRBD1 for D (6 bases). The CDR3 has 16 residues. Trimming left V 6 bases short and J 1 base short, with 17 bases between. Germline CDR1 ENHRY, CDR2 SYGVKD. DNA for the CDR3: TGTGCCATCAGGGAAATGCCGGACAGCCGCACAGATACGCAGTATTTT. Protein sequence: CAIREMPDSRTDTQYF.

The chain has TRBV2 and TRBJ2-7; TRBD1 matches 12 bases. Looked up from germline, CDR1 is SNHLY and CDR2 is FYNNEI. The CDR3 is 15 amino acids. Germline trimming cut 6 bases from V and 7 bases from J; bases unmatched to any gene: 10. CDR3 loop: CASSRGGQGAWEQYF. CDR3 in DNA: TGTGCCAGCAGCCGCGGGGGACAGGGGGCTTGGGAGCAGTACTTC.

The chain is built from TRBV5-1 and TRBJ1-1; 9 nucleotides agree with TRBD1. The CDR3 loop spans 13 amino acids. V shed 7 bases and J 4 bases; nucleotides not matched to a gene: 5. CDR1 and CDR2 from the germline V gene are SGHRS and YFSETQ. This CDR3 reads CASSGQGSTEAFF. CDR3 in DNA: TGCGCCAGCTCCGGACAGGGGAGCACTGAAGCTTTCTTT. Full variable domain (rest looked up from reference TRBV5-1 and TRBJ1-1): KAGVTQTPRYLIKTRGQQVTLSCSPISGHRSVSWYQQTPGQGLQFLFEYFSETQRNKGNFPGRFSGRQFSNSRSEMNVSTLELGDSALYLCASSGQGSTEAFFGQGTRLTVV.